A single sample gave rise to the 20 T cell receptor beta chains below, sequenced in a study of T cells in narcolepsy. Data came from immunoSEQ multiplex PCR; TCRdb stores just in-frame clones and leaves some out. The sample shows some 19,000 clones, just over 85% of them seen only once. Sequencing was done on a sample of memory (CD45RA-) CD4+ T cells from blood. The origin of the receptors is a human donor in good health.

V usage is TRBV27 and J usage is TRBJ2-2, with 8 bases lining up with TRBD2. CDR1 and CDR2 from the germline V gene are MNHEY and SMNVEV (reference sequence). V lost 5 bases and J lost 2; bases outside the gene matches: 7. The CDR3 runs 16 residues. The CDR3 here is CASSPRGLVNTGELFF. In DNA, the CDR3 is TGTGCCAGCAGTCCCAGGGGACTAGTAAACACCGGGGAGCTGTTTTTT.

With regard to this clone: The CDR3 does not close with the conserved phenylalanine or tryptophan, likely indicating a read error. It is unclear where the CDR3 begins or ends on the DNA, so no DNA is shown, and the CDR3 is as TCRdb lists it. The CDR3 loop reads CASSQSGLPKL. The chain is built from TRBV7-9 and TRBJ2-3; whether TRBD2, the table's D call, matches the DNA was not checked. The CDR3 is 11 residues long, ends included. Germline assignment: CDR1 SEHNR and CDR2 FQNEAQ (reference sequence).

The V call is TRBV6-1, the J call TRBJ1-3; D gene unclear. Between the trimmed V and J ends, which lost 7 bases and 6 bases, there was a span of 13 bases. CDR1 is MNHNS, CDR2 SASEGT, per germline. The CDR3 consists of 13 residues. DNA for the CDR3: TGTGCCAGCATGCCTCTGTCGCAAAACACCATATATTTT. This sequence encodes CASMPLSQNTIYF.

The gene calls are TRBV28 and TRBJ2-5; D is uncertain. The J call may be wrong; the DNA end is better matched by TRBJ2-7. Germline V gives CDR1 MDHEN, CDR2 SYDVKM. The CDR3 covers 13 residues. CDR3 residues: CASGRTATYEQYF. The DNA for the CDR3 is TGTGCCAGCGGTCGGACGGCTACCTACGAGCAGTACTTC.

The V call is TRBV4-3, the J call TRBJ2-3; TRBD2 matches at 8 bases. V dropped 0 bases and J dropped 4; count of bases not matched to a gene: 6. The CDR3 is 16 residues long. Per germline, CDR1 LGHNA and CDR2 YSLEER. This CDR3 reads CASSQEGLGRADTQYF. The DNA of the CDR3 is TGCGCCAGCAGCCAAGAGGGACTAGGGAGGGCAGATACGCAGTATTTT.

This clone was recorded once. The chain uses TRBV18 and TRBJ2-5, with TRBD2 matching 13 bases. This CDR3 has 17 amino acids. J gave up 1 base and V 3 bases, and 5 bases lay outside the gene matches. Germline V gives CDR1 KGHSH, CDR2 LQKENI. The DNA for the CDR3 is TGTGCCAGCTCACCCCCTACTAGCGGGAGGGCCCAAGAGACCCAGTACTTC. The encoded protein is CASSPPTSGRAQETQYF.

Concerning this clone itself: Other nucleotide sequences in the sample specify the same CDR3. J is TRBJ1-5 and V is TRBV5-5; a possible D gene is TRBD1 (6 bases). CDR3 length: 14 amino acids. Trimming stripped 0 bases from V and 2 bases from J, with 6 bases between. Germline CDR1 reads SGHKS; CDR2 reads YYEKEE (reference sequence). The CDR3 protein is CASSLAGGNQPQHF. For the CDR3, the DNA is TGTGCCAGCAGCTTGGCAGGGGGCAATCAGCCCCAGCATTTT.

The chain couples TRBV7-8 to TRBJ2-5, with 10 bases identical to TRBD1. With 5 bases clipped from V and 3 bases from J, the junction kept 12 bases outside the gene matches. Per the germline V gene, CDR1 is SGHVS and CDR2 is FQNEAQ. CDR3 size: 17 residues. In DNA, the CDR3 is TGTGCCAGCAGCCCCCGGACTCCGGGACAGGGGAAAGAGACCCAGTACTTC. Its protein is CASSPRTPGQGKETQYF.

The chain joins TRBV19 to TRBJ1-1; possible D gene TRBD1, 5 bases. The ends were cut back, 9 bases at V and 1 base at J, with 15 bases in the middle. The CDR3 is made up of 14 amino acids. Germline V CDR1 and CDR2: LNHDA, SQIVND (reference sequence). The CDR3 protein is CASRPGPSNTEAFF. CDR3 coding DNA: TGTGCCAGCAGACCGGGACCGTCGAACACTGAAGCTTTCTTT.

The chain recombines TRBV9 with TRBJ2-3, with TRBD2 identical over 7 bases. V trimming: 3 bases; J trimming: 1 base; junction bases outside the gene matches: 8. The CDR3 is 16 residues long. Germline loops: CDR1 SGDLS, CDR2 YYNGEE. CDR3 nucleotides: TGTGCCAGCAGCGGGTTGGGGGGAGGGGGCACAGATACGCAGTATTTT. Translation: CASSGLGGGGTDTQYF.

CDR3 nucleotide sequence: TGTGCCAGCAGTTACTCGTCGGGAGGGGAGACCCAGTACTTC. Translating it yields CASSYSSGGETQYF. The rearrangement uses TRBV6-5 and TRBJ2-5, with 8 bases aligning to TRBD2. From germline, CDR1 is MNHEY and CDR2 SVGAGI. This CDR3 contains 14 residues. Losses at the gene ends were 0 bases for V and 5 bases for J; bases not matched to a gene: 2.

This chain connects TRBV7-2 to TRBJ2-7; 7 nucleotides line up with TRBD1. Germline values: CDR1 SGHTA, CDR2 FQGNSA. Trimming at V came to 7 bases and at J to 2 bases, leaving 5 bases not matched to a gene. The length of the CDR3 is 13 residues. Here the CDR3 DNA reads TGTGCCAGCACTCGGACAGGACCCTACGAGCAGTACTTC. Translating gives CASTRTGPYEQYF.

The V and J genes are TRBV7-8 and TRBJ2-5; 10 bases are a match to TRBD2. Trimming cost V 4 bases and J 1 base; bases outside gene matches: 3. Germline V lookup: CDR1 SGHVS, CDR2 FQNEAQ. CDR3 size: 15 residues. The DNA of the CDR3 is TGTGCCAGCAGCTCGACTAGCGGGTTCCAAGAGACCCAGTACTTC. Its protein is CASSSTSGFQETQYF.

Notes on this clone: The DNA is left out, because the CDR3 cannot be placed on it with certainty; the CDR3 is given as TCRdb lists it. The chain recombines TRBV30 with TRBJ1-6; the D call TRBD1 from the table was never checked on the DNA. The germline V gene has CDR1 GTSNPN and CDR2 SVGIG (reference sequence). Inclusive of both ends, the CDR3 amounts to 8 amino acids. CDR3 in amino acids: CAWARGSF.

The V and J genes are TRBV18 and TRBJ2-7; D is uncertain. Germline CDR1 is KGHSH and CDR2 is LQKENI. The CDR3 spans 15 residues. V was shortened by 6 bases and J by 2 bases, with 17 bases between the two germline ends. The CDR3: CASSSRAAPPYEQYF. The CDR3 DNA follows: TGTGCCAGCTCGAGTCGGGCCGCCCCCCCCTACGAGCAGTACTTC.

V is TRBV6-5 and J is TRBJ2-4; 13 nucleotides align to TRBD2. The length of the CDR3 is 15 residues. The V and J ends lost 6 bases and 1 base, in that order; junction bases with no gene match: 0. Germline V gene lookup returns CDR1 MNHEY and CDR2 SVGAGI. CDR3 bases: TGTGCCAGCAGACTAGCGGGGGGGGCCAAAAACATTCAGTACTTC. This translates into CASRLAGGAKNIQYF.

The V and J genes are TRBV6-5 and TRBJ1-5; D is unresolved. The germline gives CDR1 MNHEY, CDR2 SVGAGI. The V end lost 0 bases, the J end lost 7 bases, and 7 bases lay between the germline ends. The CDR3 is 13 amino acids. The CDR3 DNA sequence: TGTGCCAGCAGTTACTCCGCAGACCAGCCCCAGCATTTT. Protein sequence: CASSYSADQPQHF.

The chain combines TRBV9 with TRBJ1-3; 8 bases line up with TRBD1. From germline, CDR1 is SGDLS and CDR2 YYNGEE. The CDR3 runs to 15 residues. V lost 0 bases and J lost 6; bases outside the gene matches: 5. The CDR3 DNA reads TGTGCCAGCAGCGTAGGGACAGGGTACGAAAACACCATATATTTT. Translated, it gives CASSVGTGYENTIYF.

This chain links TRBV29-1 with TRBJ1-1; the D is unclear. Germline values: CDR1 SQVTM, CDR2 ANQGSEA. Trimming shortened V by 6 bases and J by 6 bases, and 14 bases separated the two germline ends. CDR3 length: 12 residues. CDR3 sequence: CSVSVDVPEAFF. The CDR3 DNA reads TGCAGCGTCTCAGTGGATGTACCTGAAGCTTTCTTT.

The gene calls are TRBV5-4 and TRBJ2-7; 7 positions match TRBD2. With V trimmed by 4 bases and J by 2 bases, 12 bases remained unmatched. The CDR3 is made up of 16 amino acids. Germline-derived CDR1 and CDR2 are SGHNT and YYREEE (reference sequence). The CDR3 is CASSTKKTSVAYEQYF. CDR3 in DNA: TGTGCCAGCAGCACAAAAAAAACTAGCGTGGCCTACGAGCAGTACTTC.